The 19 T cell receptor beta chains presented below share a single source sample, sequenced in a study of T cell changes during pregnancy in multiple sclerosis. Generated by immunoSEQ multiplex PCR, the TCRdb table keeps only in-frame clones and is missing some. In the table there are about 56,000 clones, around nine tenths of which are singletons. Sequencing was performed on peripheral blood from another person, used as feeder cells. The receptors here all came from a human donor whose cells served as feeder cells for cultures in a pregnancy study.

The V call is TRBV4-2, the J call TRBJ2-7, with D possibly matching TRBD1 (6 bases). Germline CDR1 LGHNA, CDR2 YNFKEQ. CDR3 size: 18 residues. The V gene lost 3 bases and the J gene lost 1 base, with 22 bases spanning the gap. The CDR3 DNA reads TGTGCCAGCAGCCACTATAAAGGGGGTGGGCAAGCTTCCTACGAGCAGTACTTC. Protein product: CASSHYKGGGQASYEQYF.

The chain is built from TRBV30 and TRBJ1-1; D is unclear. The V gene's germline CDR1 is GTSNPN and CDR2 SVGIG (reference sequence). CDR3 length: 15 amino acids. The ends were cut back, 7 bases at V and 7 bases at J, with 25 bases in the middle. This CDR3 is CASLDQRAPSDEAFF. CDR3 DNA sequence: TGTGCCTCCCTAGATCAGCGGGCCCCTTCGGATGAAGCTTTCTTT. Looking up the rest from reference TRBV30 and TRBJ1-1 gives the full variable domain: SQTIHQWPATLVQPVGSPLSLECTVEGTSNPNLYWYRQAAGRGLQLLFYSVGIGQISSEVPQNLSASRPQDRQFILSSKKLLLSDSGFYLCASLDQRAPSDEAFFGQGTRLTVV.

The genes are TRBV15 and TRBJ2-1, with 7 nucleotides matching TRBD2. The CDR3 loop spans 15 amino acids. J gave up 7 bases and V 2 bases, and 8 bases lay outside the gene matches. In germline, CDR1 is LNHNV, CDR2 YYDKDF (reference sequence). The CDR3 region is CATSRRTSGLNEQFF. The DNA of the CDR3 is TGTGCCACCAGCAGAAGGACTAGTGGCTTGAATGAGCAGTTCTTC.

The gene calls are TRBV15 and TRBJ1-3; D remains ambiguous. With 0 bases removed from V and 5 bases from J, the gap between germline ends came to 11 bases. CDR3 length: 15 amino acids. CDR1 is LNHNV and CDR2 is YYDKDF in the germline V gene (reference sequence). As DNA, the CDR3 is TGTGCCACCAGCAGAGATAAGGGTTTGCGAAACACCATATATTTT. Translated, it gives CATSRDKGLRNTIYF.

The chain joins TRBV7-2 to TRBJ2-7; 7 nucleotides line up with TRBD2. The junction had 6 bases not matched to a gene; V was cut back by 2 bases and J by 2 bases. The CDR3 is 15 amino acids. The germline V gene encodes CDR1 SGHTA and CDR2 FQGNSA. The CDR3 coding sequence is TGTGCCAGCAGCTTAAGCGGGACTGGGGCCTACGAGCAGTACTTC. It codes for CASSLSGTGAYEQYF.

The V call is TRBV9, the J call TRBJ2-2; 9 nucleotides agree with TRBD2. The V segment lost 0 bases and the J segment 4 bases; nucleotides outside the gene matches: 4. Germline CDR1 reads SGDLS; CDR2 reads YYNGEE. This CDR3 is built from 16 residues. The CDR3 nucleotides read TGTGCCAGCAGCGTAGGTCCTAGCGGGGTCACCGGGGAGCTGTTTTTT. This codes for CASSVGPSGVTGELFF.

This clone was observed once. Written as DNA, the CDR3 is TGTGCCAGCACAGGACTGGGGGAGGACGAGCAGTACTTC. Translation gives CASTGLGEDEQYF. The chain employs TRBV5-3 and TRBJ2-7; a possible D gene is TRBD2 (6 bases). TRBV5-3 is identified as an open reading frame with a role that is uncertain. This CDR3 region has 13 residues. The ends were cut back, 8 bases at V and 5 bases at J, with 17 bases in the middle.

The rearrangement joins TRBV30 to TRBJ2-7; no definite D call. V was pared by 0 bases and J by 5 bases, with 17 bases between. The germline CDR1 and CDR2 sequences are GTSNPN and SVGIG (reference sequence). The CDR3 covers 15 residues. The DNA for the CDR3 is TGTGCCTGGAGTGTCTCCCGTCTAGTCGAGGACGAGCAGTACTTC. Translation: CAWSVSRLVEDEQYF.

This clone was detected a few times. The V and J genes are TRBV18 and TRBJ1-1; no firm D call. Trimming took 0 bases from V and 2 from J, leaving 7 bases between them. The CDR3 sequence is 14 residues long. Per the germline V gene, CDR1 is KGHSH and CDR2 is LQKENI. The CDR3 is CASSPPLDNTEAFF. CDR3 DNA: TGTGCCAGCTCACCACCTTTAGATAACACTGAAGCTTTCTTT.

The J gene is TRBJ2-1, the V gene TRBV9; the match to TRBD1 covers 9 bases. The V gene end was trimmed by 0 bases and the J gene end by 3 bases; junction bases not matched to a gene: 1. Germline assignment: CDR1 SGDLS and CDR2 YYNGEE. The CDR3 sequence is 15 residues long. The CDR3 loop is CASSVGDRVYNEQFF. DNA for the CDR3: TGTGCCAGCAGCGTAGGGGACAGGGTCTACAATGAGCAGTTCTTC.

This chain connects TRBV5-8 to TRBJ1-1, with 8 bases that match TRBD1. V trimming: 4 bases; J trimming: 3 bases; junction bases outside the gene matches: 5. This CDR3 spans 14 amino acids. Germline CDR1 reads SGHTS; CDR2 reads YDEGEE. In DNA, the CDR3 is TGTGCCAGCAGCCCGGACAGGGTTTACACTGAAGCTTTCTTT. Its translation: CASSPDRVYTEAFF.

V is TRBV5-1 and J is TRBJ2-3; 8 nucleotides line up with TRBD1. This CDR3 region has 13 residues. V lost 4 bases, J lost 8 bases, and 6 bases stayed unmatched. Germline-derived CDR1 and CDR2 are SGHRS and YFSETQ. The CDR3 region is CASSPQDRATQYF. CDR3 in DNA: TGCGCCAGCAGCCCCCAGGACAGGGCTACGCAGTATTTT.

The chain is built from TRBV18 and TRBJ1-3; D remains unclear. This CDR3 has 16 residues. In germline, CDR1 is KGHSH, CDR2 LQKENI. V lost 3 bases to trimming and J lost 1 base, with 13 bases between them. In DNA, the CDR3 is TGTGCCAGCTCACCCGCCAGCGCCCGATCTGGAAACACCATATATTTT. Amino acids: CASSPASARSGNTIYF.

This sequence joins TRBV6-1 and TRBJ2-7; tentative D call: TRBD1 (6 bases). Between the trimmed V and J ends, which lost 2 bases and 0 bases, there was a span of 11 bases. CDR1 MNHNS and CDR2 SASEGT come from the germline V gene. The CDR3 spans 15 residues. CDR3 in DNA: TGTGCCAGCAGTGAATGGGCAGGGGCCTCCTACGAGCAGTACTTC. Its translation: CASSEWAGASYEQYF.

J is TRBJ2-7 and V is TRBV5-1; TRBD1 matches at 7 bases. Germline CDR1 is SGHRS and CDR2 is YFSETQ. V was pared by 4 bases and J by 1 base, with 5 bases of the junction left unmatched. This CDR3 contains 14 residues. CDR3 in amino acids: CASSVDRTSYEQYF. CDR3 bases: TGCGCCAGCAGCGTGGACAGGACTTCCTACGAGCAGTACTTC. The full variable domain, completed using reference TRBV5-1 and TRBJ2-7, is KAGVTQTPRYLIKTRGQQVTLSCSPISGHRSVSWYQQTPGQGLQFLFEYFSETQRNKGNFPGRFSGRQFSNSRSEMNVSTLELGDSALYLCASSVDRTSYEQYFGPGTRLTVT.

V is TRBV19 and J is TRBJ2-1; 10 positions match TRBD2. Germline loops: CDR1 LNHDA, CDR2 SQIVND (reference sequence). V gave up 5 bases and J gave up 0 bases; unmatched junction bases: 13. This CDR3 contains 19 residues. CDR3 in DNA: TGTGCCAGTAGTTCCCGACAAAATAGCGGGAGGCGCTCCTACAATGAGCAGTTCTTC. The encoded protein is CASSSRQNSGRRSYNEQFF.

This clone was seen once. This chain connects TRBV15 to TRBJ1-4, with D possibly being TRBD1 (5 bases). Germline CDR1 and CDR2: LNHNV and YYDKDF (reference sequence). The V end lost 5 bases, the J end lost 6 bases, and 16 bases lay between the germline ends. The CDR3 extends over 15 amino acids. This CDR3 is CATSSRRDLDEKLFF. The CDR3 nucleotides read TGTGCCACCAGCTCCCGACGGGACTTGGATGAAAAACTGTTTTTT.

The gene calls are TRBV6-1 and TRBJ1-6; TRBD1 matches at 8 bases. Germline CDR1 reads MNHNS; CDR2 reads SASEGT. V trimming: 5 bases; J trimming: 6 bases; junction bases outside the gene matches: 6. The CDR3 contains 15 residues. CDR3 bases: TGTGCCAGCAGTCCCCCGGGACAGGCTAATTCACCCCTCCACTTT. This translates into CASSPPGQANSPLHF.

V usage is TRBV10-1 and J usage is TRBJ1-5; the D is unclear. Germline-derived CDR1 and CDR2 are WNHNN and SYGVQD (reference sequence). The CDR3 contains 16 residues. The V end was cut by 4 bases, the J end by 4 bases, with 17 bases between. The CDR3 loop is CASSVPNRPVNQPQHF. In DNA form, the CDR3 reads TGCGCCAGCAGTGTGCCCAACCGTCCGGTAAATCAGCCCCAGCATTTT.